The 30 T cell receptor beta chains listed next were all sequenced from one sample in a study of vaccination and CD4 T cells after COVID-19. Their antigen targets remain unknown. With the Oncomine TCR Beta short-read assay, DNA from cultured CD4+ T cells was sequenced. TCRdb re-analysed the PCR reads in MiXCR, keeping a single row per CDR3 protein. The sample contains some 4,900 distinct CDR3 sequences, about 39% of which appear only once. Treatment specified: roughly 10-day PBMC culture with coronavirus spike peptide pools or control peptides (ViraFEST assay). These CD4+ T cells came from an unexposed donor, sampled before the COVID-19 pandemic (2011-2018). Sequencing was done on a sample of CD4+ T cells from blood, cultured in vitro. These receptors were collected from a human donor in good health.

The J gene is TRBJ2-7, the V gene TRBV7-2; a weak D match, TRBD2 (5 bases). The V gene's germline CDR1 is SGHTA and CDR2 FQGNSA. CDR3 length equals 14 residues. The V end was cut by 3 bases, the J end by 0 bases, with 9 bases between. The CDR3 DNA reads as TGTGCCAGCAGCTTCTCCGGAGGCTCCTACGAGCAGTACTTC. It specifies CASSFSGGSYEQYF. Complete variable domain (other parts from reference TRBV7-2 and TRBJ2-7): GAGVSQSPSNKVTEKGKDVELRCDPISGHTALYWYRQSLGQGLEFLIYFQGNSAPDKSGLPSDRFSAERTGGSVSTLTIQRTQQEDSAVYLCASSFSGGSYEQYFGPGTRLTVT.

The rearrangement uses TRBV6-1 and TRBJ1-5; D gene uncertain. The CDR3 covers 13 residues. Trimming stripped 2 bases from V and 5 bases from J, with 7 bases between. CDR1 is MNHNS, CDR2 SASEGT, per germline. CDR3 sequence (DNA): TGTGCCAGCAGTGAATTTGTTGATCAGCCCCAGCATTTT. It encodes CASSEFVDQPQHF.

The chain has TRBV6-1 and TRBJ1-1; D is undetermined. Germline V gives CDR1 MNHNS, CDR2 SASEGT. Trimming removed 6 bases from V and 4 bases from J, with 15 bases in between. This CDR3 comprises 14 residues. The CDR3 sequence: CASSSLGGPTEAFF. As DNA, the CDR3 is TGTGCCAGCAGCTCACTGGGAGGGCCCACTGAAGCTTTCTTT.

The chain carries TRBV28 and TRBJ1-1, with D perhaps TRBD1 (5 bases). V lost 7 bases, J lost 4 bases, and 16 bases lay in between. CDR1 and CDR2 from the germline V gene are MDHEN and SYDVKM. The CDR3 is made up of 14 amino acids. Written as DNA, the CDR3 is TGTGCCAGCACCCTGGGGACTAGGGGCACTGAAGCTTTCTTT. It yields the protein CASTLGTRGTEAFF.

The V call is TRBV5-1, the J call TRBJ2-5; perhaps D is TRBD1 or TRBD2 (5 bases each). CDR3 size: 15 residues. V lost 0 bases, J lost 5 bases, and 14 bases lay in between. In germline, CDR1 is SGHRS, CDR2 YFSETQ. CDR3 DNA: TGCGCCAGCAGCTTGGCCGTTGGATGGGGGGAGACCCAGTACTTC. It encodes CASSLAVGWGETQYF.

The chain links TRBV27 to TRBJ2-6; no firm D call. The CDR3 contains 14 residues. V lost 2 bases and J 0 bases, leaving 2 bases between the germline ends. Germline V lookup: CDR1 MNHEY, CDR2 SMNVEV (reference sequence). The chain's CDR3 is CASSLISGANVLTF. In nucleotides, the CDR3 is TGTGCCAGCAGTTTAATCTCTGGGGCCAACGTCCTGACTTTC.

The chain links TRBV12-3 or TRBV12-4 to TRBJ2-3; weak D call: TRBD1 (5 bases). The CDR3 has 14 amino acids. The V end lost 5 bases, the J end lost 3 bases, and 12 bases lay between the germline ends. CDR3 loop: CASSLVQGTDTQYF. CDR3 coding DNA: TGTGCCAGCAGTCTTGTCCAGGGTACAGATACGCAGTATTTT.

The rearrangement uses TRBV4-2 and TRBJ2-5; perhaps TRBD2 as D (6 bases). Germline V lookup: CDR1 LGHNA, CDR2 YNFKEQ. The CDR3 is 14 residues long. Trimming took 1 base from V and 1 from J, leaving 7 bases between them. The CDR3: CASSQGDFQETQYF. CDR3 in DNA: TGTGCCAGCAGCCAAGGGGACTTCCAAGAGACCCAGTACTTC.

The V call is TRBV10-1, the J call TRBJ2-1, with a possible D match to TRBD1 (5 bases). Germline CDR1 WNHNN, CDR2 SYGVQD (reference sequence). Between the trimmed V and J ends, which lost 4 bases and 3 bases, there was a span of 10 bases. CDR3 length equals 14 residues. This chain's CDR3 is CASSVGHDYNEQFF. Written as DNA, the CDR3 is TGCGCCAGCAGTGTTGGACACGACTACAATGAGCAGTTCTTC.

The gene calls are TRBV19 and TRBJ2-5; 7 nucleotides line up with TRBD1. There are 13 residues in the CDR3. Germline V gene sequence: CDR1 LNHDA, CDR2 SQIVND (reference sequence). V was clipped by 6 bases and J by 3 bases; unmatched bases: 4. The CDR3 is CASSAGTEETQYF. The CDR3 DNA is TGTGCCAGTAGCGCCGGGACAGAAGAGACCCAGTACTTC.

The V call is TRBV5-1, the J call TRBJ2-5; no definite D call. Germline-derived CDR1 and CDR2 are SGHRS and YFSETQ. CDR3 length: 12 residues. V lost 3 bases, J lost 4 bases, and 7 bases lay in between. The CDR3 DNA follows: TGCGCCAGCAGCTCCCTAGGAGAGACCCAGTACTTC. It specifies CASSSLGETQYF.

CDR3 sequence (DNA): TGTGCCAGTAGTATAGCCCCCCTATCGAACTACGAGCAGTACTTC. This sequence encodes CASSIAPLSNYEQYF. The V call is TRBV19, the J call TRBJ2-7; D gene unclear. The CDR3 runs 15 residues. Germline CDR1 reads LNHDA; CDR2 reads SQIVND (reference sequence). The germline V and J ends were trimmed by 1 base and 3 bases, with 13 bases remaining between them.

The gene calls are TRBV6-1 and TRBJ1-2, with TRBD1 as a possible D gene (5 bases). CDR1 is MNHNS, CDR2 SASEGT, per germline. This CDR3 has 15 residues. V was trimmed by 6 bases and J by 4 bases, leaving 18 bases between them. Here the CDR3 reads CASSRNAGFSYGYTF. CDR3 coding DNA: TGTGCCAGCAGCCGAAACGCAGGGTTCTCCTATGGCTACACCTTC.

This rearrangement joins TRBV6-1 to TRBJ1-6; 9 bases are shared with TRBD1. Trimming took 4 bases from V and 7 from J; bases not matched to a gene: 5. The CDR3 totals 15 residues. Germline lookup yields CDR1 MNHNS and CDR2 SASEGT. For the CDR3, the DNA is TGTGCCAGCAGTGCCTCCGGGACAGGGAATTCACCCCTCCACTTT. Protein product: CASSASGTGNSPLHF.

This clonotype was detected a few times. V is TRBV6-5 and J is TRBJ1-2, with TRBD1 matching 9 bases. The V gene end was trimmed by 0 bases and the J gene end by 7 bases; junction bases not matched to a gene: 3. This CDR3 contains 14 residues. The V gene's germline CDR1 is MNHEY and CDR2 SVGAGI. The chain's CDR3 is CASSYSKDRGGYTF. In DNA form, the CDR3 reads TGTGCCAGCAGTTACTCAAAGGACAGGGGTGGCTACACCTTC.

V and J are TRBV12-3 or TRBV12-4 and TRBJ1-6; D not certain. V was trimmed by 6 bases and J by 0 bases, leaving 12 bases between them. The CDR3 has 16 amino acids. The CDR3 sequence: CASSRYASSYNSPLHF. In DNA, the CDR3 is TGTGCCAGCAGCCGATATGCTAGCTCCTATAATTCACCCCTCCACTTT.

This clonotype has more than one count but fewer than ten. The gene calls are TRBV7-3 and TRBJ1-1; 10 nucleotides agree with TRBD1. The junction had 11 bases not matched to a gene; V was cut back by 5 bases and J by 5 bases. CDR1 SGHTA and CDR2 FQGTGA come from the germline V gene. This CDR3 comprises 16 residues. The CDR3 protein is CASSPGTGARRTEAFF. CDR3 sequence (DNA): TGTGCCAGCAGCCCCGGGACAGGGGCCAGGCGGACTGAAGCTTTCTTT.

The chain combines TRBV11-2 with TRBJ2-1; 9 nucleotides line up with TRBD1. CDR1 and CDR2 (germline): SGHAT, FQNNGV. The V gene end was trimmed by 3 bases and the J gene end by 5 bases; junction bases not matched to a gene: 2. CDR3 length: 14 amino acids. The CDR3 DNA follows: TGTGCCAGCAGCTTGCGGGACAGGGACAATGAGCAGTTCTTC. Protein sequence: CASSLRDRDNEQFF.

The chain recombines TRBV27 with TRBJ1-6; D is uncertain. V was pared by 3 bases and J by 10 bases, with 13 bases between. The CDR3 is 14 amino acids. Looked up from germline, CDR1 is MNHEY and CDR2 is SMNVEV (reference sequence). CDR3 bases: TGTGCCAGCAGTTTTGAAAGAAGGAGCTCACCCCTCCACTTT. It is translated as CASSFERRSSPLHF.

V is TRBV10-3 and J is TRBJ1-1; D might be TRBD1 (5 bases). V shed 4 bases and J shed 7 bases, with 10 bases lying between them. This CDR3 spans 12 amino acids. Germline CDR1 ENHRY, CDR2 SYGVKD. The CDR3 DNA reads TGTGCCATCAGTGTTTCCAGGGATGAAGCTTTCTTT. It yields the protein CAISVSRDEAFF.

The table lists this clonotype with a few counts. The J gene is TRBJ1-2, the V gene TRBV30; 8 positions match TRBD1. This CDR3 contains 12 residues. Germline loops: CDR1 GTSNPN, CDR2 SVGIG (reference sequence). V was clipped by 2 bases and J by 7 bases; unmatched bases: 3. The CDR3 bases are TGTGCCTGGAGTATGACAGGGGCTGGCTACACCTTC. It codes for CAWSMTGAGYTF.

The gene calls are TRBV15 and TRBJ1-5; 7 bases map to TRBD1. There are 13 residues in the CDR3. Germline-derived CDR1 and CDR2 are LNHNV and YYDKDF (reference sequence). With 8 bases clipped from V and 7 bases from J, the junction kept 8 bases outside the gene matches. CDR3: CATQDRVNQPQHF. CDR3 nucleotides: TGTGCCACCCAAGACAGGGTCAACCAGCCCCAGCATTTT.

The gene calls are TRBV7-2 and TRBJ2-2; D might be TRBD1 (6 bases). The V gene lost 5 bases and the J gene lost 6 bases, with 10 bases spanning the gap. CDR3 length: 13 residues. Looked up from germline, CDR1 is SGHTA and CDR2 is FQGNSA. CDR3: CASSPRTAGELFF. The CDR3 region has the DNA TGTGCCAGCAGCCCTCGGACAGCCGGGGAGCTGTTTTTT.

This clonotype showed up just a few times. The chain recombines TRBV2 with TRBJ2-5; 8 positions match TRBD1. The CDR3 runs 15 residues. Losses at the gene ends were 6 bases for V and 2 bases for J; bases not matched to a gene: 8. The germline CDR1 and CDR2 sequences are SNHLY and FYNNEI. The CDR3 loop reads CASSLGTGPQETQYF. DNA of the CDR3: TGTGCCAGCAGCCTTGGGACAGGACCTCAAGAGACCCAGTACTTC.

This clonotype turned up a few times. This chain connects TRBV6-1 to TRBJ2-2; D might be TRBD1 (6 bases). Trimming took 6 bases from V and 4 from J, leaving 12 bases between them. This CDR3 spans 14 amino acids. Germline CDR1 MNHNS, CDR2 SASEGT. DNA of the CDR3: TGTGCCAGCAGCCTCGGACAGCTCACCGGGGAGCTGTTTTTT. It codes for CASSLGQLTGELFF.

This clonotype was counted a few times. The V gene is TRBV11-2, the J gene TRBJ1-1; TRBD1 agrees at 10 bases. Germline loops: CDR1 SGHAT, CDR2 FQNNGV. The CDR3 sequence is 14 residues long. Unmatched junction bases numbered 4, after V lost 5 bases and J lost 4 bases. CDR3 DNA sequence: TGTGCCAGCAGCCAGGGACAGGGGACCACTGAAGCTTTCTTT. Protein: CASSQGQGTTEAFF.

The sample holds a few counts of this clonotype. V is TRBV4-1 and J is TRBJ2-2; 9 bases map to TRBD1. Germline assignment: CDR1 MGHRA and CDR2 YSYEKL. The CDR3 runs to 15 residues. V lost 7 bases to trimming and J lost 4 bases; unmatched junction nucleotides: 7. CDR3 residues: CASTYTQGATGELFF. CDR3 coding DNA: TGCGCCAGCACATATACACAGGGGGCCACCGGGGAGCTGTTTTTT.

The chain recombines TRBV15 with TRBJ2-7; D not resolved. CDR3 length: 14 residues. V dropped 2 bases and J dropped 3 bases, with 11 bases sitting between them. Germline lookup yields CDR1 LNHNV and CDR2 YYDKDF (reference sequence). CDR3 amino acids: CATSRLRNGYEQYF. The CDR3, as DNA: TGTGCCACCAGCAGACTCCGGAACGGCTACGAGCAGTACTTC.

The chain recombines TRBV12-3 or TRBV12-4 with TRBJ1-2; unclear D gene. V was clipped by 5 bases and J by 4 bases, with 11 bases between them. The CDR3 totals 13 residues. CDR3: CASSITVAYGYTF. CDR3 bases: TGTGCCAGCAGTATCACAGTAGCCTATGGCTACACCTTC.

V is TRBV28 and J is TRBJ1-4; perhaps TRBD1 as D (6 bases). This CDR3 is built from 14 residues. Germline values: CDR1 MDHEN, CDR2 SYDVKM. V was shortened by 6 bases and J by 4 bases, with 12 bases between the two germline ends. Written as DNA, the CDR3 is TGTGCCAGCAGAGAGGGGGGCCTTAATGAAAAACTGTTTTTT. Translated, it gives CASREGGLNEKLFF.